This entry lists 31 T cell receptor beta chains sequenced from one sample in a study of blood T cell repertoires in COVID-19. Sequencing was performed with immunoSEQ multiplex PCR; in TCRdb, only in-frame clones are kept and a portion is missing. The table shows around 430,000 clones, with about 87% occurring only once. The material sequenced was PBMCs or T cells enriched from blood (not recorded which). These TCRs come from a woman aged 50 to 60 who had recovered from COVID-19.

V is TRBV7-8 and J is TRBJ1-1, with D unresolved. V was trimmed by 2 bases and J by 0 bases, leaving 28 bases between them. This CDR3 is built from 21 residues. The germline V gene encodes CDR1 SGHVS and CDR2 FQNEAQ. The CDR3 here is CASSLIDRPIQRQSLNTEAFF. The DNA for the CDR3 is TGTGCCAGCAGCTTAATAGATAGGCCGATACAGCGGCAATCTTTGAACACTGAAGCTTTCTTT.

This chain's CDR3 is CASSPGQDQGSLHF. The DNA for the CDR3 is TGTGCCAGCAGCCCCGGACAGGACCAGGGTAGCCTCCACTTT. The chain has TRBV5-5 and TRBJ1-6; 7 bases match TRBD1. In germline, CDR1 is SGHKS, CDR2 YYEKEE (reference sequence). The CDR3 sequence is 14 residues long. The V and J ends lost 4 bases and 15 bases, in that order; junction bases with no gene match: 13.

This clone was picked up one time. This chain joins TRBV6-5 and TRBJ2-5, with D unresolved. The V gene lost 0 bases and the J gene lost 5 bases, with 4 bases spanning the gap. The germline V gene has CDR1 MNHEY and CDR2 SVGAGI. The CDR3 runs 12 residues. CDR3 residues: CASSYSRETQYF. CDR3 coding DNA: TGTGCCAGCAGTTACTCGAGGGAGACCCAGTACTTC.

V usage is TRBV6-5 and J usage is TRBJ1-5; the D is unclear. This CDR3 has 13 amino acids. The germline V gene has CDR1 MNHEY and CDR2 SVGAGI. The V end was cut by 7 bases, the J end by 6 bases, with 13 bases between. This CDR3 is CASTPGLGQPQHF. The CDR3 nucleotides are TGTGCCAGCACCCCAGGTTTAGGTCAGCCCCAGCATTTT.

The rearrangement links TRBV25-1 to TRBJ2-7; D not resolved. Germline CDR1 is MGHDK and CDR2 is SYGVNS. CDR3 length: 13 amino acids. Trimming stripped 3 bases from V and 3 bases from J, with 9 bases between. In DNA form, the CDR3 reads TGTGCCAGCAGTGATATGGGCAGCTACGAGCAGTACTTC. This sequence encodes CASSDMGSYEQYF.

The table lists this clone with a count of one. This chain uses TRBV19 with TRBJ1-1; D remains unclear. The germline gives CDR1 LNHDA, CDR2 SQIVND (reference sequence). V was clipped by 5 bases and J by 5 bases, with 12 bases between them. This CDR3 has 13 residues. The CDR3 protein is CASSRRVATEAFF. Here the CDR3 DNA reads TGTGCCAGTAGTCGGAGGGTAGCGACTGAAGCTTTCTTT. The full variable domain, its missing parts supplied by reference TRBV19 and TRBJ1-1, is DGGITQSPKYLFRKEGQNVTLSCEQNLNHDAMYWYRQDPGQGLRLIYYSQIVNDFQKGDIAEGYSVSREKKESFPLTVTSAQKNPTAFYLCASSRRVATEAFFGQGTRLTVV.

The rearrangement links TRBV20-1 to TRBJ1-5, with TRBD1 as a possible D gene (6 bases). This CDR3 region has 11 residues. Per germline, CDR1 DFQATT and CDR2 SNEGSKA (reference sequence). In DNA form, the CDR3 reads TGCAGAGCGGGGGGGCATCAGCCCCAGCATTTT. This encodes CRAGGHQPQHF.

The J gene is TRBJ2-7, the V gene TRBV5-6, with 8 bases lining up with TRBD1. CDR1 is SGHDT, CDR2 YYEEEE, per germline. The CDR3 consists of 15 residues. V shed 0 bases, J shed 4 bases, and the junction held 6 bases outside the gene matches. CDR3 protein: CASSLGRTGSYEQYF. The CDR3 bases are TGTGCCAGCAGCTTGGGACGGACAGGGTCTTACGAGCAGTACTTC.

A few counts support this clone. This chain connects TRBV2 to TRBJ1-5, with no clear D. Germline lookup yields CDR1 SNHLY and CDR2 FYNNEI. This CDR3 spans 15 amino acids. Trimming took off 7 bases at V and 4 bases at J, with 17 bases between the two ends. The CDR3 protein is CASTRTVAGNQPQHF. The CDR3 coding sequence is TGTGCCAGCACTAGGACGGTTGCGGGGAATCAGCCCCAGCATTTT.

The CDR3 sequence is CASSQDSPWAGSNYGYTF. The CDR3 bases are TGTGCCAGCAGCCAAGATTCTCCATGGGCAGGGTCAAACTATGGCTACACCTTC. The chain uses TRBV14 and TRBJ1-2; a weak D match, TRBD1 (5 bases). From germline, CDR1 is SGHDN and CDR2 FVKESK. Trimming cost V 0 bases and J 2 bases, with 19 bases left between them. The CDR3 spans 18 residues.

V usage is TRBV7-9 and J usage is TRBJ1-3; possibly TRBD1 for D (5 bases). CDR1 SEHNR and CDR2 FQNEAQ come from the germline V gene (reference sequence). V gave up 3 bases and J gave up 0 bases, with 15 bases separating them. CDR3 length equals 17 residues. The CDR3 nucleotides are TGTGCCAGCAGCTTGAATCCAGGGATCTTCTCTGGAAACACCATATATTTT. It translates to CASSLNPGIFSGNTIYF.

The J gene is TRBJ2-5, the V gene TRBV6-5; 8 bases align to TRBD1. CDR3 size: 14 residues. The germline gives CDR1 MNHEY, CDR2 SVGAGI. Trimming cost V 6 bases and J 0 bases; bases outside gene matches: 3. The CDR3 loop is CASRKQGDQETQYF. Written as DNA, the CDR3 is TGTGCCAGCAGGAAACAGGGGGACCAAGAGACCCAGTACTTC.

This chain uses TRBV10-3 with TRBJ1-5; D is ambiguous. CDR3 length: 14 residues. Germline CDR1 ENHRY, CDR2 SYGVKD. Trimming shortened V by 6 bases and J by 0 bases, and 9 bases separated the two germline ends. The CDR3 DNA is TGTGCCATCAGCCCTACGGGTAGCAATCAGCCCCAGCATTTT. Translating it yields CAISPTGSNQPQHF.

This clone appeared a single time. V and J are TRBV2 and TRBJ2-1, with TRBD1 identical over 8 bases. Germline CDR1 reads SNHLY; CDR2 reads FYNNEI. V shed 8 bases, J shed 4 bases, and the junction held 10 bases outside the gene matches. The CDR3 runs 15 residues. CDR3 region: CASRALGTGYNEQFF. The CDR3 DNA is TGTGCCAGCCGCGCCCTCGGGACAGGTTACAATGAGCAGTTCTTC.

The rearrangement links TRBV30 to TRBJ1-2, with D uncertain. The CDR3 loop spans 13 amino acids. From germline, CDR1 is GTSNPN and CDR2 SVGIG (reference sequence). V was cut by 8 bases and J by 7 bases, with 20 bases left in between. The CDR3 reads CAGPALGEGGYTF. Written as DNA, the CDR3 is TGTGCCGGGCCCGCCCTGGGAGAAGGTGGCTACACCTTC. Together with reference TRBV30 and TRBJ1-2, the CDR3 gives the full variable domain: SQTIHQWPATLVQPVGSPLSLECTVEGTSNPNLYWYRQAAGRGLQLLFYSVGIGQISSEVPQNLSASRPQDRQFILSSKKLLLSDSGFYLCAGPALGEGGYTFGSGTRLTVV.

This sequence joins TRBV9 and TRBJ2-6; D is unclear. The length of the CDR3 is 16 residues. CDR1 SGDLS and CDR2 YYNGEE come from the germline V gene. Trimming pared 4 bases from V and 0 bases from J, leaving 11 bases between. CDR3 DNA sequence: TGTGCCAGCAGCCTCAATTCAGACTCTGGGGCCAACGTCCTGACTTTC. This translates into CASSLNSDSGANVLTF.

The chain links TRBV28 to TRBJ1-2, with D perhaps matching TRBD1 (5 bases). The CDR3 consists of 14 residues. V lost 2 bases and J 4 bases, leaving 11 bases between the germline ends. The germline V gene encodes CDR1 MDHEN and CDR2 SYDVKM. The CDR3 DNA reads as TGTGCCAGCAGTTTAGGCAGGGAAGTCTATGGCTACACCTTC. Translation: CASSLGREVYGYTF.

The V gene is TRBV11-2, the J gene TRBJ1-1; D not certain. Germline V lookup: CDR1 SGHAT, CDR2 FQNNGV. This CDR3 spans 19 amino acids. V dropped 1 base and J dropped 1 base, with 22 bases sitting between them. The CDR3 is CASSLGTGRHKAGNTEAFF. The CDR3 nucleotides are TGTGCCAGCAGCTTAGGAACCGGACGGCATAAAGCGGGGAACACTGAAGCTTTCTTT.

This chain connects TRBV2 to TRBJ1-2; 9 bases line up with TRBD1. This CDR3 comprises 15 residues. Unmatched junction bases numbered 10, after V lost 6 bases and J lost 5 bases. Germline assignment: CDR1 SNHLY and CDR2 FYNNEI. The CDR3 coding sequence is TGTGCCAGCAGCAGCGAAACCGGGACAGGGTATGGCTACACCTTC. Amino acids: CASSSETGTGYGYTF.

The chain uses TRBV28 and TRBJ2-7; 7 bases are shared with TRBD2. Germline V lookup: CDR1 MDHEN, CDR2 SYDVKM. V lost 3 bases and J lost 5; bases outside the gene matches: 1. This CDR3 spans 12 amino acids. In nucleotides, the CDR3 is TGTGCCAGCAGTTTTCGGGAGGACGAGCAGTACTTC. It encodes CASSFREDEQYF.

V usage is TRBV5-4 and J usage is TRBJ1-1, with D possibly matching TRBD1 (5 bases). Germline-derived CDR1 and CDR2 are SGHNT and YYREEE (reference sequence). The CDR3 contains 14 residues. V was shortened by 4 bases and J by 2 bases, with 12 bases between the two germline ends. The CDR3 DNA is TGTGCCAGCAGCAGACAGACAGCAAACACTGAAGCTTTCTTT. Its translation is CASSRQTANTEAFF.

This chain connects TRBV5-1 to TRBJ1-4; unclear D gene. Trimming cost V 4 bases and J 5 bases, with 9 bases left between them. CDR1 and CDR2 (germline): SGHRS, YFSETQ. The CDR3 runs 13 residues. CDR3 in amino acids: CASSLIPNEKLFF. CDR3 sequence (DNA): TGCGCCAGCAGCCTAATACCGAATGAAAAACTGTTTTTT.

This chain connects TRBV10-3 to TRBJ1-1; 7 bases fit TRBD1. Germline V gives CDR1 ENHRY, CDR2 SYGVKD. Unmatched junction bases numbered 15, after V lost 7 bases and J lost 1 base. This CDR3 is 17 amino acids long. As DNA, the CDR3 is TGTGCCATCAAGCTAGCCGGCCAGGGGGTAGGGAACACTGAAGCTTTCTTT. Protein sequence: CAIKLAGQGVGNTEAFF.

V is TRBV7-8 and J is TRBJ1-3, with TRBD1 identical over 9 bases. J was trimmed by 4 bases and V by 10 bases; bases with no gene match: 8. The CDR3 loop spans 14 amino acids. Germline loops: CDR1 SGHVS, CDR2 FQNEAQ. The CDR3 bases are TGTGCCATCCGCGGACAGGGGCAAGGAAACACCATATATTTT. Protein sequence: CAIRGQGQGNTIYF.

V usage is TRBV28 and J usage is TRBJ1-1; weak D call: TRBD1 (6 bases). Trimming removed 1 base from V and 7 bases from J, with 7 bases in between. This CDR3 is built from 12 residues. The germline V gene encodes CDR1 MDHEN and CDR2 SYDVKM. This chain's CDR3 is CASSLLTGEAFF. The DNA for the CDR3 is TGTGCCAGCAGTTTATTGACAGGTGAAGCTTTCTTT.

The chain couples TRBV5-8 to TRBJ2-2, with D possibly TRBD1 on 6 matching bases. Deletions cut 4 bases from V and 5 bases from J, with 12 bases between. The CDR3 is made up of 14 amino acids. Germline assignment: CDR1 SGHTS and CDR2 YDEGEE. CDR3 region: CASSRLTGTGELFF. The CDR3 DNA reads TGTGCCAGCAGCCGTCTAACAGGGACCGGGGAGCTGTTTTTT.

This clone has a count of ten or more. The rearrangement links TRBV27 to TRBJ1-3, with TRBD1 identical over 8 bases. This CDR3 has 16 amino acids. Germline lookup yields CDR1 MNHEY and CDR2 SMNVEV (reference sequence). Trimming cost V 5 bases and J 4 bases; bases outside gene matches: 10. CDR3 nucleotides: TGTGCCAGCAGTACAACTCAGGGGGCAACAGGAAACACCATATATTTT. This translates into CASSTTQGATGNTIYF.

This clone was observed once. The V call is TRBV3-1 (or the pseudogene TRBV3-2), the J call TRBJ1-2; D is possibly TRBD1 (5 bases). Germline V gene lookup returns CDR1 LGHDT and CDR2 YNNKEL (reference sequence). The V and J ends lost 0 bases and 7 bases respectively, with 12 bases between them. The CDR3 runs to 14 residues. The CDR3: CASSQDTRVGGYTF. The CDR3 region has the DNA TGTGCCAGCAGCCAAGATACCAGGGTTGGTGGCTACACCTTC.

The CDR3 region is CASSSYRGPNQPQHF. The CDR3 region has the DNA TGTGCCAGTAGTAGTTACAGGGGTCCCAATCAGCCCCAGCATTTT. The rearrangement links TRBV19 to TRBJ1-5, with TRBD1 identical over 7 bases. The V segment lost 4 bases and the J segment 3 bases; nucleotides outside the gene matches: 6. This CDR3 has 15 residues. CDR1 is LNHDA and CDR2 is SQIVND in the germline V gene (reference sequence).

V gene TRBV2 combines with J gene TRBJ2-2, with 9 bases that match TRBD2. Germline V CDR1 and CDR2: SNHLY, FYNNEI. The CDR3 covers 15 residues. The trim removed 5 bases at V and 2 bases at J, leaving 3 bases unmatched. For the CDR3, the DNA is TGTGCCAGCAGTAGCGGGGGGCTCAACACCGGGGAGCTGTTTTTT. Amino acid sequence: CASSSGGLNTGELFF.

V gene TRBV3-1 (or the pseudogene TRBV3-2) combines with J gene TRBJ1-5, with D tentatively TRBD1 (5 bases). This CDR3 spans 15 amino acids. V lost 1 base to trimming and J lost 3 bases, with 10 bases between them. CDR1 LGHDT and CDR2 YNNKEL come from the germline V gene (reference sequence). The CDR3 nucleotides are TGTGCCAGCAGCCAAGGCGGGGCAGTCAATCAGCCCCAGCATTTT. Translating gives CASSQGGAVNQPQHF.